A single sample gave rise to the 13 T cell receptor beta chains below, sequenced in a study of T-cell memory formation after mild COVID-19. TCRdb itself ran the 5' RACE reads through MiXCR, one entry per CDR3 protein. Of about 49,000 distinct CDR3 sequences detected, roughly a quarter appear once; the ten largest clones hold roughly two fifths. Sequences were obtained from PBMCs or a T cell subset sorted from them (not recorded which). Receptors were obtained from a man aged 18 to 29 who had mild COVID-19 (a few samples of this study predate the infection). Cell type and time point are not known.

In this sample, this clonotype turned up a few times. The genes are TRBV6-5 and TRBJ1-1; D remains ambiguous. Germline CDR1 is MNHEY and CDR2 is SVGAGI. Trimming cost V 5 bases and J 0 bases, with 7 bases left between them. The CDR3 is 13 residues long. Here the CDR3 DNA reads TGTGCCAGCAGTCACCACTTGAACACTGAAGCTTTCTTT. This sequence encodes CASSHHLNTEAFF.

This rearrangement joins TRBV9 to TRBJ2-7; possibly TRBD1 for D (5 bases). Deletions cut 4 bases from V and 3 bases from J, with 17 bases between. CDR3 size: 15 residues. CDR1 is SGDLS, CDR2 YYNGEE, per germline. For the CDR3, the DNA is TGTGCCAGCAGCCCCACCTCGACAGTGTTCTACGAGCAGTACTTC. Its translation is CASSPTSTVFYEQYF. The complete variable domain, with remaining parts taken from reference TRBV9 and TRBJ2-7, reads DSGVTQTPKHLITATGQRVTLRCSPRSGDLSVYWYQQSLDQGLQFLIQYYNGEERAKGNILERFSAQQFPDLHSELNLSSLELGDSALYFCASSPTSTVFYEQYFGPGTRLTVT.

The sample holds a few counts of this clonotype. One end of the junction is discordant with germline, which a read error may explain. The rearrangement joins TRBV20-1 to TRBJ2-7; TRBD1 might be the D (6 bases). Germline V gene data show CDR1 as DFQATT and CDR2 as SNEGSKA (reference sequence). The CDR3 totals 13 residues. The chain's CDR3 is CSARAGEPYEQYF. As DNA, the CDR3 is TGCAGCGCTAGGGCAGGGGAACCCTACGAGCAGTACTTC.

This clonotype was counted a few times. The V gene is TRBV7-8, the J gene TRBJ2-1; TRBD1 might be the D (7 bases). V was cut by 3 bases and J by 3 bases, with 18 bases left in between. The germline V gene encodes CDR1 SGHVS and CDR2 FQNEAQ. The CDR3 length is 17 residues. The CDR3 DNA sequence: TGTGCCAGCAGCTTCACTACGACAGGGAGGATCTACAATGAGCAGTTCTTC. Amino acids: CASSFTTTGRIYNEQFF.

This clonotype was counted a few times. The chain links TRBV4-1 to TRBJ2-3, with 14 bases identical to TRBD2. V trimming: 2 bases; J trimming: 2 bases; junction bases outside the gene matches: 6. Germline assignment: CDR1 MGHRA and CDR2 YSYEKL. The CDR3 covers 18 residues. CDR3 DNA sequence: TGCGCCAGCAGCCAAAGACTAGCGGGGGGGCTGGACACAGATACGCAGTATTTT. Its protein is CASSQRLAGGLDTDTQYF.

This clonotype has a count of ten or more. V gene TRBV27 combines with J gene TRBJ2-3; a possible D gene is TRBD2 (6 bases). Between the trimmed V and J ends, which lost 4 bases and 1 base, there was a span of 9 bases. Germline loops: CDR1 MNHEY, CDR2 SMNVEV (reference sequence). This CDR3 is built from 14 residues. The CDR3 is CASSWGGGTDTQYF. CDR3 DNA sequence: TGTGCCAGCAGTTGGGGCGGGGGCACAGATACGCAGTATTTT.

The CDR3 bases are TGCAGTGCTAGATCCCCTAGTAGCGGGGGGTTCTCCTACGAGCAGTACTTC. Its protein product is CSARSPSSGGFSYEQYF. The V gene is TRBV20-1, the J gene TRBJ2-7; 10 nucleotides agree with TRBD2. The CDR3 consists of 17 residues. Germline V CDR1 and CDR2: DFQATT, SNEGSKA (reference sequence). Germline trimming cut 2 bases from V and 0 bases from J; bases unmatched to any gene: 10.

This clonotype was counted ten times or more. The chain carries TRBV29-1 and TRBJ2-1; 15 nucleotides match TRBD2. This CDR3 contains 17 residues. The trim removed 3 bases at V and 0 bases at J, leaving 3 bases unmatched. The germline gives CDR1 SQVTM, CDR2 ANQGSEA. CDR3 sequence reads: CSVDGTSGGSSYNEQFF. The CDR3 DNA sequence: TGCAGCGTTGATGGGACTAGCGGGGGGAGCTCCTACAATGAGCAGTTCTTC.

The chain carries TRBV5-1 and TRBJ1-5; 7 bases agree with TRBD1. The germline CDR1 and CDR2 sequences are SGHRS and YFSETQ. The CDR3 covers 15 residues. With V trimmed by 0 bases and J by 6 bases, 6 bases remained unmatched. The CDR3 DNA sequence: TGCGCCAGCAGCTTGGCAGGGGGTTTGGGTCAGCCCCAGCATTTT. Residues: CASSLAGGLGQPQHF. Variable domain in full (rest from reference TRBV5-1 and TRBJ1-5): KAGVTQTPRYLIKTRGQQVTLSCSPISGHRSVSWYQQTPGQGLQFLFEYFSETQRNKGNFPGRFSGRQFSNSRSEMNVSTLELGDSALYLCASSLAGGLGQPQHFGDGTRLSIL.

This clonotype was found a few times. The chain combines TRBV11-2 with TRBJ2-5; TRBD2 aligns across 13 bases. The CDR3 is 15 residues long. Germline CDR1 SGHAT, CDR2 FQNNGV. V shed 6 bases, J shed 4 bases, and the junction held 5 bases outside the gene matches. The CDR3 nucleotides are TGTGCCAGCAGGGGGACTAGCGGGGCGGGAGAGACCCAGTACTTC. Amino acid sequence: CASRGTSGAGETQYF.

This chain uses TRBV6-2 or TRBV6-3 with TRBJ1-4; TRBD1 is a possible D gene (5 bases). The CDR3 extends over 13 amino acids. Deletions cut 6 bases from V and 6 bases from J, with 11 bases between. CDR1 is MNHEY and CDR2 is SVGEGT in the germline V gene. The CDR3 here is CASSRGLDEKLFF. The CDR3 coding sequence is TGTGCCAGCAGCCGGGGGTTGGATGAAAAACTGTTTTTT.

This sequence joins TRBV6-5 and TRBJ1-2; maybe TRBD1 (6 bases). Trimming pared 2 bases from V and 6 bases from J, leaving 10 bases between. The germline CDR1 and CDR2 sequences are MNHEY and SVGAGI. The length of the CDR3 is 13 residues. The CDR3, as DNA: TGTGCCAGCAGTTACAACAGGGAAGATGGCTACACCTTC. Its translation is CASSYNREDGYTF.

The CDR3 bases are TGTGCCAGCAGCGCAGTCGGACAGACCAGCACAGATACGCAGTATTTT. Translating it yields CASSAVGQTSTDTQYF. This chain connects TRBV9 to TRBJ2-3; D might be TRBD1 (6 bases). The ends were cut back, 3 bases at V and 0 bases at J, with 14 bases in the middle. CDR1 SGDLS and CDR2 YYNGEE come from the germline V gene. CDR3 length equals 16 residues.